The 21 T cell receptor beta chains reported below all come from one sample, sequenced in a study of T cells in Graves' hyperthyroidism and ophthalmopathy. Authors of the study amplified TCR beta CDR3 regions from RNA transcripts. The HTBI primer set drove a first-round RT-PCR of the TCR CDR3. In TCRdb, the multiplex PCR reads were re-called with MiXCR into one record per CDR3 protein. The top ten hold 30% to 35% of the sample, which has more than 350,000 distinct CDR3 sequences, under 15% seen once. Sequenced input: blood. All receptors come from a woman in her twenties or thirties with Graves' hyperthyroidism.

There are many counts of this clonotype. This chain connects TRBV30 to TRBJ1-2, with 7 positions matching TRBD1. V shed 3 bases and J 7 bases; nucleotides not matched to a gene: 11. The CDR3 consists of 14 residues. Germline V gene lookup returns CDR1 GTSNPN and CDR2 SVGIG (reference sequence). The CDR3 sequence is CAWSRQGTRRGYTF. CDR3 coding DNA: TGTGCCTGGAGCCGACAGGGTACCCGACGTGGCTACACCTTC. The full variable domain, in which reference TRBV30 and TRBJ1-2 provide the parts outside the CDR3, is SQTIHQWPATLVQPVGSPLSLECTVEGTSNPNLYWYRQAAGRGLQLLFYSVGIGQISSEVPQNLSASRPQDRQFILSSKKLLLSDSGFYLCAWSRQGTRRGYTFGSGTRLTVV.

This clonotype occurred a few times. The chain uses TRBV7-2 and TRBJ1-2; D remains ambiguous. CDR1 is SGHTA and CDR2 is FQGNSA in the germline V gene. V gave up 3 bases and J gave up 8 bases, with 16 bases separating them. The CDR3 runs 14 residues. DNA of the CDR3: TGTGCCAGCAGCTTTTCATCCCAGGAATCGGGCTACACCTTC. Translated, it gives CASSFSSQESGYTF.

This clonotype was observed at least ten times. The rearrangement uses TRBV28 and TRBJ1-1; D may be TRBD1 (6 bases). V gave up 10 bases and J gave up 4 bases, with 16 bases separating them. CDR3 length equals 13 residues. Germline V gene data show CDR1 as MDHEN and CDR2 as SYDVKM. The CDR3 protein is CATVARTVTEAFF. In DNA, the CDR3 is TGTGCCACCGTAGCCCGGACAGTCACTGAAGCTTTCTTT.

V and J are TRBV19 and TRBJ2-2; D not resolved. Germline CDR1 is LNHDA and CDR2 is SQIVND (reference sequence). CDR3 size: 13 residues. The V and J ends lost 3 bases and 4 bases respectively, with 6 bases between them. The CDR3, as DNA: TGTGCCAGTAGTATGGGCTTCACCGGGGAGCTGTTTTTT. It yields the protein CASSMGFTGELFF.

The sample holds a few counts of this clonotype. The V gene is TRBV24-1, the J gene TRBJ2-2; a weak D match, TRBD2 (5 bases). Trimming took 4 bases from V and 3 from J, leaving 11 bases between them. Looked up from germline, CDR1 is KGHDR and CDR2 is SFDVKD. The CDR3 runs 15 residues. CDR3 in DNA: TGTGCCACCAGTGACGGGGAGTTGGACACCGGGGAGCTGTTTTTT. The encoded protein is CATSDGELDTGELFF.

This clonotype has a count of ten or more. The chain couples TRBV28 to TRBJ2-1, with 13 bases matching TRBD2. J was trimmed by 4 bases and V by 8 bases; bases with no gene match: 11. CDR1 is MDHEN and CDR2 is SYDVKM in the germline V gene. The CDR3 has 17 amino acids. CDR3 nucleotides: TGTGCCAGCGAGACTAGCGGGAGGAGGAGCGGGTACAATGAGCAGTTCTTC. It codes for CASETSGRRSGYNEQFF.

The chain joins TRBV12-3 or TRBV12-4 to TRBJ2-7, with TRBD2 matching over 7 bases. The ends lost 8 bases at V and 1 base at J; junction bases unmatched: 8. This CDR3 has 14 residues. The CDR3 DNA follows: TGTGCCAGCGGGAGGGATCCGACTTCCTACGAGCAGTACTTC. It specifies CASGRDPTSYEQYF.

This clonotype was observed a few times. J is TRBJ2-2 and V is TRBV5-1, with D perhaps matching TRBD2 (6 bases). V was pared by 2 bases and J by 0 bases, with 17 bases between. Germline V gene sequence: CDR1 SGHRS, CDR2 YFSETQ. This CDR3 has 18 amino acids. The CDR3 reads CASSLTPPVAANTGELFF. The CDR3 DNA sequence: TGCGCCAGCAGCTTAACCCCGCCCGTAGCGGCGAACACCGGGGAGCTGTTTTTT.

The chain has TRBV20-1 and TRBJ2-1, with 14 bases that match TRBD2. The V and J ends lost 1 base and 1 base, in that order; junction bases with no gene match: 6. CDR3 length: 18 amino acids. Germline values: CDR1 DFQATT, CDR2 SNEGSKA (reference sequence). CDR3 sequence reads: CSARVGTSGGPSYNEQFF. CDR3 DNA: TGCAGTGCTAGAGTTGGGACTAGCGGGGGTCCTTCCTACAATGAGCAGTTCTTC.

This clonotype has ten or more counts. The chain recombines TRBV7-2 with TRBJ1-2; D may be TRBD1 (6 bases). The CDR3 loop spans 15 amino acids. Per germline, CDR1 SGHTA and CDR2 FQGNSA. Trimming cost V 1 base and J 4 bases, with 13 bases left between them. Here the CDR3 DNA reads TGTGCCAGCAGCTTAGATCAGGGGATTGGCTATGGCTACACCTTC. Protein: CASSLDQGIGYGYTF.

The chain combines TRBV27 with TRBJ2-2; D not certain. V lost 6 bases, J lost 5 bases, and 13 bases lay in between. Germline V lookup: CDR1 MNHEY, CDR2 SMNVEV (reference sequence). This CDR3 contains 14 residues. CDR3 region: CASRTPIGTGELFF. In DNA, the CDR3 is TGTGCCAGCAGAACGCCTATTGGAACCGGGGAGCTGTTTTTT.

This clonotype appeared a few times. The CDR3 DNA follows: TGTGCCAGCAGCGTTATGTTTGACTACACCTTC. This translates into CASSVMFDYTF. The rearrangement joins TRBV9 to TRBJ1-2; D not certain. The V end lost 2 bases, the J end lost 10 bases, and 9 bases lay between the germline ends. The CDR3 totals 11 residues. Germline CDR1 reads SGDLS; CDR2 reads YYNGEE.

The chain has TRBV28 and TRBJ1-6, with D unresolved. Trimming left V 6 bases short and J 10 bases short, with 10 bases between. CDR1 is MDHEN, CDR2 SYDVKM, per germline. The CDR3 contains 12 residues. CDR3 DNA: TGTGCCAGCAGAGAAGCAGAATCACCCCTCCACTTT. It codes for CASREAESPLHF.

This clonotype was seen only a few times. The chain carries TRBV19 and TRBJ2-1, with 8 bases fitting TRBD2. Germline loops: CDR1 LNHDA, CDR2 SQIVND (reference sequence). Trimming cost V 3 bases and J 3 bases; bases outside gene matches: 7. CDR3 length equals 16 residues. The CDR3, as DNA: TGTGCCAGTAGTATTGTTGCCGGGGGGGACTACAATGAGCAGTTCTTC. It specifies CASSIVAGGDYNEQFF.

This clonotype appeared many times. This chain connects TRBV5-1 to TRBJ2-2; D is possibly TRBD1 (6 bases). CDR1 and CDR2 (germline): SGHRS, YFSETQ. The CDR3 is made up of 15 amino acids. V shed 3 bases and J shed 4 bases, with 13 bases lying between them. The CDR3 region is CASSSRGSSTGELFF. The CDR3 DNA sequence: TGCGCCAGCAGCTCCAGGGGCAGTAGCACCGGGGAGCTGTTTTTT. Full variable domain (rest looked up from reference TRBV5-1 and TRBJ2-2): KAGVTQTPRYLIKTRGQQVTLSCSPISGHRSVSWYQQTPGQGLQFLFEYFSETQRNKGNFPGRFSGRQFSNSRSEMNVSTLELGDSALYLCASSSRGSSTGELFFGEGSRLTVL.

This clonotype has a count of ten or more. This sequence joins TRBV3-1 and TRBJ2-1; no firm D call. The CDR3 loop spans 12 amino acids. The germline gives CDR1 LGHDT, CDR2 YNNKEL (reference sequence). V lost 4 bases to trimming and J lost 5 bases, with 6 bases between them. CDR3 DNA sequence: TGTGCCAGCAGCCCACCGGACAATGAGCAGTTCTTC. It yields the protein CASSPPDNEQFF.

This clonotype was observed at least ten times. This rearrangement joins TRBV20-1 to TRBJ2-1; 7 bases are a match to TRBD1. CDR3 length equals 15 residues. The ends lost 0 bases at V and 6 bases at J; junction bases unmatched: 8. Germline V gene lookup returns CDR1 DFQATT and CDR2 SNEGSKA (reference sequence). CDR3 nucleotides: TGCAGTGCTAGAGATCTAGGACAGGACAGCAATGAGCAGTTCTTC. Translating gives CSARDLGQDSNEQFF.

Only a few counts were recorded for this clonotype. CDR3 protein: CSAQDNEQFF. CDR3 nucleotide sequence: TGCAGTGCTCAAGACAATGAGCAGTTCTTC. This chain uses TRBV20-1 with TRBJ2-1; the D is unclear. This CDR3 contains 10 residues. CDR1 is DFQATT and CDR2 is SNEGSKA in the germline V gene (reference sequence). Trimming took off 5 bases at V and 5 bases at J, with 4 bases between the two ends.

At least ten counts were recorded for this clonotype. The chain recombines TRBV6-1 with TRBJ1-1; the D gene is possibly TRBD1 (6 bases). V was clipped by 2 bases and J by 10 bases, with 17 bases between them. Germline assignment: CDR1 MNHNS and CDR2 SASEGT. The CDR3 covers 14 residues. CDR3 region: CASSEYSRGRGAFF. As DNA, the CDR3 is TGTGCCAGCAGTGAATATAGCAGGGGCCGGGGAGCTTTCTTT.

This clonotype has at least ten counts. The rearrangement joins TRBV24-1 to TRBJ2-5; 10 positions match TRBD2. V lost 4 bases, J lost 0 bases, and 4 bases stayed unmatched. CDR3 length: 16 amino acids. Germline V gives CDR1 KGHDR, CDR2 SFDVKD. The CDR3: CATSDNLAGDQETQYF. CDR3 bases: TGTGCCACCAGTGACAATCTAGCGGGAGACCAAGAGACCCAGTACTTC.

The chain combines TRBV20-1 with TRBJ2-7; D unclear. CDR1 and CDR2 (germline): DFQATT, SNEGSKA (reference sequence). The CDR3 extends over 13 amino acids. The V and J ends lost 3 bases and 2 bases respectively, with 11 bases between them. The CDR3 sequence is CSARATATYEQYF. The DNA for the CDR3 is TGCAGTGCTAGGGCCACTGCCACCTACGAGCAGTACTTC.